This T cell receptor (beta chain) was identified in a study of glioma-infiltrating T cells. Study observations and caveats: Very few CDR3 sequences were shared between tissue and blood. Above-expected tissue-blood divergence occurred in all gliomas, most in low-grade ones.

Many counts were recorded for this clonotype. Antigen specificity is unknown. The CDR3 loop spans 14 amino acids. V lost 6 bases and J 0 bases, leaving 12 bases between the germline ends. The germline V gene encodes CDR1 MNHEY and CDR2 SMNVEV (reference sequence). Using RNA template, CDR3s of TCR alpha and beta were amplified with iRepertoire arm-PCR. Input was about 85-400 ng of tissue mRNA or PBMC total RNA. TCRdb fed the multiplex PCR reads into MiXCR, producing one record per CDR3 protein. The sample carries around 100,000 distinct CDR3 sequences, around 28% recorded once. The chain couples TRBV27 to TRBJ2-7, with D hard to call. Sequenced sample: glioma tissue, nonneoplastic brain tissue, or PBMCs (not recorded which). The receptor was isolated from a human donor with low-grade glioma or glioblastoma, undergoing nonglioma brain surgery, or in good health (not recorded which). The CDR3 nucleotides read TGTGCCAGCAGAAATCCAGGCCGCTCCTACGAGCAGTACTTC. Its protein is CASRNPGRSYEQYF.